This T cell receptor (beta chain) was identified during a study of cytomegalovirus exposure and HLA in healthy donors. Study-wide results and limits: Reportedly, HLA-A and HLA-B alleles of most subjects were accurately predicted from TCR beta. Rarity marked most TCR sequences, yet some public TCRs occurred in many donors.

Germline CDR1 SGHRS, CDR2 YFSETQ. CDR3 length: 13 residues. Trimming shortened V by 5 bases and J by 7 bases, and 12 bases separated the two germline ends. The PCR employed 60 Vbeta primers together with 13 Jbeta primers. Here immunoSEQ multiplex PCR was the method, and the copy in TCRdb shows in-frame clones only, minus some. The sample has 100,000 to 150,000 clones, 70% to 85% seen once. Comment on this clone: Its specificity is unknown.

Sequencing was performed on PBMCs. This TCR was sampled from a boy aged 5 to 17 in good health and CMV-seronegative. V is TRBV5-1 and J is TRBJ2-2; D call uncertain. The CDR3 sequence: CASSLELGGELFF. DNA of the CDR3: TGCGCCAGCAGTCTGGAGCTGGGCGGGGAGCTGTTTTTT. Supplemented by reference TRBV5-1 and TRBJ2-2, the full variable domain reads KAGVTQTPRYLIKTRGQQVTLSCSPISGHRSVSWYQQTPGQGLQFLFEYFSETQRNKGNFPGRFSGRQFSNSRSEMNVSTLELGDSALYLCASSLELGGELFFGEGSRLTVL.